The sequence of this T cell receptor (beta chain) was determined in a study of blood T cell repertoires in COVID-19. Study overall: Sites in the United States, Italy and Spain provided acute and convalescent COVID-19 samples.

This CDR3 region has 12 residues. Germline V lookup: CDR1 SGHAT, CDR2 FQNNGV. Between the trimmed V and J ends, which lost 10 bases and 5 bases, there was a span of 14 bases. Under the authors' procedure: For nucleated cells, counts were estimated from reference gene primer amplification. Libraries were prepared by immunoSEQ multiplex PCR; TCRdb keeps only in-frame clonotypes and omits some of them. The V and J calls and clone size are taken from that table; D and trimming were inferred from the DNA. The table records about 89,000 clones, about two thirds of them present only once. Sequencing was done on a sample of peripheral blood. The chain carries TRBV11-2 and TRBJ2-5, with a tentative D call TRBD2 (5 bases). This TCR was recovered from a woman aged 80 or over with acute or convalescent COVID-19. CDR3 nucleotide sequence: TGTGCCACCGACGGCGGCGGGGAGACCCAGTACTTC. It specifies CATDGGGETQYF.